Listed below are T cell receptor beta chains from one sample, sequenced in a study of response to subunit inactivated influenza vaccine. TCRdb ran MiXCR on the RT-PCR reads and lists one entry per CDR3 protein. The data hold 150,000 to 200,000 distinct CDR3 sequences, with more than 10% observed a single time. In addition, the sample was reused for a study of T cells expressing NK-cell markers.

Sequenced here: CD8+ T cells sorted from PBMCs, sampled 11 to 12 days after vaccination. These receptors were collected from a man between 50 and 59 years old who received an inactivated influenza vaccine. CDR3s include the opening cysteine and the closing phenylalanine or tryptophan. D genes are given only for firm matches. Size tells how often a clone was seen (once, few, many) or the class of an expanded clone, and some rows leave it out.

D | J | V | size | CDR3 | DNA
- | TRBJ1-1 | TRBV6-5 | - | CASSLISLGDTEAFF | TGTGCCAGCAGTTTGATTTCCCTGGGTGACACTGAAGCTTTCTTT
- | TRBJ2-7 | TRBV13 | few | CASSLGQESYEQYF | TGTGCCAGCAGCTTAGGACAGGAGTCCTACGAGCAGTACTTC
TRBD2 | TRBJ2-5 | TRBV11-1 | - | CASSSGLAGVLQETQYF | TGTGCCAGCAGCTCGGGACTAGCGGGAGTTCTCCAAGAGACCCAGTACTTC
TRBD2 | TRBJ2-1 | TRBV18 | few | CASSGLAGANYNEQFF | TGTGCCAGCTCGGGACTAGCGGGAGCGAACTACAATGAGCAGTTCTTC
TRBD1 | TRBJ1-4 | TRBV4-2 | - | CASIQDLDRGLEKLFF | TGTGCCAGCATCCAAGACCTAGACAGGGGCTTGGAAAAACTGTTTTTT
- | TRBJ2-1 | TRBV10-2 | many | CASSELSSYNEQFF | TGCGCCAGCAGTGAATTGAGCTCCTACAATGAGCAGTTCTTC
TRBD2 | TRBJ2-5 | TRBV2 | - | CASRGVLAGKETQYF | TGTGCCAGCAGGGGGGTGTTAGCGGGGAAAGAGACCCAGTACTTC
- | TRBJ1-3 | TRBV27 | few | CASSSWESDTIYF | TGTGCCAGCAGTTCGTGGGAGTCGGACACCATATATTTT
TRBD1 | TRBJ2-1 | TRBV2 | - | CASRRQGYNEQFF | TGTGCCAGCAGACGACAGGGTTACAATGAGCAGTTCTTC
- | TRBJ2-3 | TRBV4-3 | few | CASRPSSDFESLTDTQYF | TGCGCCAGCAGACCTAGCTCGGACTTCGAAAGCCTCACAGATACGCAGTATTTT
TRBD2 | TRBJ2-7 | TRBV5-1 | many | CASSLGLASYEQYF | TGCGCCAGCAGCTTGGGACTAGCCTCGTACGAGCAGTACTTC
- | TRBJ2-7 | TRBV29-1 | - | CSVEAPERSSYEQYF | TGCAGCGTTGAAGCCCCGGAGAGGAGCTCCTACGAGCAGTACTTC
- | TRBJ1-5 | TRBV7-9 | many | CASSPDTYSNQPQHF | TGTGCCAGCAGCCCAGACACCTATAGCAATCAGCCCCAGCATTTT
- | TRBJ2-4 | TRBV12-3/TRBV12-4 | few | CASSPAVWGGAAKNIQYF | TGTGCCAGCAGTCCGGCGGTTTGGGGGGGCGCGGCCAAAAACATTCAGTACTTC
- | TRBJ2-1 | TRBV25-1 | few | CASSDWESYNEQFF | TGTGCCAGCAGTGACTGGGAGTCCTACAATGAGCAGTTCTTC
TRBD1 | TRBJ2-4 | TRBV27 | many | CASSQFEDRFIQYF | TGTGCCAGCAGTCAATTCGAGGACAGGTTCATTCAGTACTTC
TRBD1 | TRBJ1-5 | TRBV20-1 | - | CSAVQGVRQPQHF | TGCAGTGCCGTACAGGGGGTACGACAGCCCCAGCATTTT
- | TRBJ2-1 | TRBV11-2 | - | CASSLFGVGNEQFF | TGTGCCAGCAGCTTATTTGGTGTGGGGAATGAGCAGTTCTTC
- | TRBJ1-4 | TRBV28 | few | CASSRFGEEANEKLFF | TGTGCCAGCAGCCGGTTTGGGGAGGAAGCTAATGAAAAACTGTTTTTT
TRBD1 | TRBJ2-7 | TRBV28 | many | CANQPGQGAGEQYF | TGTGCCAACCAACCGGGACAGGGGGCTGGCGAGCAGTACTTC
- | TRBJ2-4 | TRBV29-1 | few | CSVLNRAPRGDIQYF | TGCAGCGTTCTGAACAGGGCACCTCGCGGAGACATTCAGTACTTC
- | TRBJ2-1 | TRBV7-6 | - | CASSLVVEGGGEQFF | TGTGCCAGCAGCTTAGTCGTGGAGGGAGGGGGTGAGCAGTTCTTC
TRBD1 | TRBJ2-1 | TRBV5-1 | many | CASSLVGQPTGEQFF | TGCGCCAGCAGCTTGGTGGGACAGCCAACGGGTGAGCAGTTCTTC
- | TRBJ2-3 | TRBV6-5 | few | CASSYYSSTDTQYF | TGTGCCAGCAGTTACTACTCTAGCACAGATACGCAGTATTTT
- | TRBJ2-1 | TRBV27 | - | CASSLGRGGTEQFF | TGTGCCAGCAGTTTGGGCCGGGGCGGCACAGAGCAGTTCTTC
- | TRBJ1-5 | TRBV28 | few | CASRKWNQPQHF | TGTGCCAGCAGAAAGTGGAATCAGCCCCAGCATTTT
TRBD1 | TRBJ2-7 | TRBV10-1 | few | CASLRDRGRGTYEQYF | TGCGCCAGCCTACGGGACAGGGGGCGGGGGACCTACGAGCAGTACTTC
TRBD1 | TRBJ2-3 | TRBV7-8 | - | CASSADRVPDTQYF | TGTGCCAGCAGCGCTGACAGGGTCCCAGATACGCAGTATTTT
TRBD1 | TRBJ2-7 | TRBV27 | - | CASAPVQGHYEQYF | TGTGCCAGCGCCCCCGTACAGGGGCACTACGAGCAGTACTTC
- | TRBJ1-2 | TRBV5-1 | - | CASSLWTGTIYGYTF | TGCGCCAGCAGCTTGTGGACGGGAACCATCTATGGCTACACCTTC
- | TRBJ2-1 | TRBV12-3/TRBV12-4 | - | CASRGLHEQFF | TGTGCCAGCAGGGGGCTCCATGAGCAGTTCTTC
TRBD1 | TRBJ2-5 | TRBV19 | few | CASSIGTGGETQYF | TGTGCCAGTAGTATTGGGACAGGGGGAGAGACCCAGTACTTC
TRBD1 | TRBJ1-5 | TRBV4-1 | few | CASSQEAGGNQPQHF | TGCGCCAGCAGCCAAGAAGCAGGGGGAAATCAGCCCCAGCATTTT
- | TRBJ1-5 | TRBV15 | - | CATSREAGYSNQPQHF | TGTGCCACCAGCAGAGAGGCCGGTTATAGCAATCAGCCCCAGCATTTT
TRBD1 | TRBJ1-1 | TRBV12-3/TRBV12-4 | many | CASSFGTANTEAFF | TGTGCCAGCAGTTTTGGGACAGCGAACACTGAAGCTTTCTTT
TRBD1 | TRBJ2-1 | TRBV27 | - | CASSLLGQGGGEQFF | TGTGCCAGCAGTTTACTAGGACAGGGAGGTGGTGAGCAGTTCTTC
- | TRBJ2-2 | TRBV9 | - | CASSGNRENTGELFF | TGTGCCAGCAGCGGAAACAGAGAGAACACCGGGGAGCTGTTTTTT